These 31 T cell receptor beta chains originate from one sample sequenced in a study of control samples from healthy donors and cancer patients. The data were produced by immunoSEQ multiplex PCR, yet TCRdb's version contains in-frame clones alone and is incomplete. The table has roughly 190,000 clones, about 91% seen once. Sequenced input: blood. These receptors all come from a man aged 30 to 39 in good health.

The V call is TRBV28, the J call TRBJ1-3; D unresolved. Germline CDR1 and CDR2: MDHEN and SYDVKM. Trimming pared 0 bases from V and 0 bases from J, leaving 9 bases between. This CDR3 is 16 amino acids long. CDR3 bases: TGTGCCAGCAGTTTATGGGGGATCTCCTCTGGAAACACCATATATTTT. Its translation is CASSLWGISSGNTIYF.

This clone was recorded a few times. This sequence joins TRBV2 and TRBJ2-3, with 10 bases that match TRBD2. Germline-derived CDR1 and CDR2 are SNHLY and FYNNEI. The CDR3 spans 16 residues. The trim removed 5 bases at V and 0 bases at J, leaving 5 bases unmatched. CDR3: CASSREAGGSTDTQYF. CDR3 nucleotide sequence: TGTGCCAGCAGTCGTGAAGCGGGGGGGAGCACAGATACGCAGTATTTT.

The V and J genes are TRBV24-1 and TRBJ1-2, with 9 bases fitting TRBD1. The J segment lost 5 bases and the V segment lost 3 bases, leaving 9 bases of the junction unmatched. Germline CDR1 KGHDR, CDR2 SFDVKD. CDR3 length equals 16 residues. The chain's CDR3 is CATSDPLDRGLYGYTF. The CDR3 nucleotides read TGTGCCACCAGTGATCCACTGGACAGGGGACTATATGGCTACACCTTC.

The rearrangement joins TRBV2 to TRBJ1-3; D is unresolved. The CDR3 is made up of 14 amino acids. Germline-derived CDR1 and CDR2 are SNHLY and FYNNEI. Trimming shortened V by 7 bases and J by 4 bases, and 14 bases separated the two germline ends. Here the CDR3 DNA reads TGTGCCAGCAAGATCGACGCGCCAGGAAACACCATATATTTT. Protein product: CASKIDAPGNTIYF. Together with reference TRBV2 and TRBJ1-3, the CDR3 gives the full variable domain: EPEVTQTPSHQVTQMGQEVILRCVPISNHLYFYWYRQILGQKVEFLVSFYNNEISEKSEIFDDQFSVERPDGSNFTLKIRSTKLEDSAMYFCASKIDAPGNTIYFGEGSWLTVV.

The chain has TRBV6-5 and TRBJ2-4; perhaps TRBD1 as D (6 bases). The CDR3 loop spans 15 amino acids. The V gene's germline CDR1 is MNHEY and CDR2 SVGAGI. V dropped 6 bases and J dropped 0 bases, with 12 bases sitting between them. In nucleotides, the CDR3 is TGTGCCAGCAGCCTGGACAGTCCAGCCAAAAACATTCAGTACTTC. Translating gives CASSLDSPAKNIQYF.

The gene calls are TRBV7-9 and TRBJ1-5; D not certain. V shed 4 bases and J shed 0 bases, with 7 bases lying between them. The germline V gene encodes CDR1 SEHNR and CDR2 FQNEAQ (reference sequence). The CDR3 totals 14 residues. CDR3 sequence (DNA): TGTGCCAGCAGCTGGGGATCTAGCAATCAGCCCCAGCATTTT. Amino acid sequence: CASSWGSSNQPQHF.

This clone was picked up a small number of times. Germline is not matched at one junction end, which may reflect a read error. The gene calls are TRBV7-7 and TRBJ2-2; 8 bases are shared with TRBD2. This CDR3 contains 13 residues. The germline V gene has CDR1 SSHAT and CDR2 FNYEAQ (reference sequence). As DNA, the CDR3 is TGTGCCAGCAGCGTAGCGGGGACCGGGGAGCTGTTTTTT. Translating gives CASSVAGTGELFF.

The V call is TRBV11-2, the J call TRBJ1-3; D is undetermined. CDR1 SGHAT and CDR2 FQNNGV come from the germline V gene. The germline V and J ends were trimmed by 5 bases and 2 bases, with 10 bases remaining between them. This CDR3 spans 14 amino acids. In DNA, the CDR3 is TGTGCCAGCAGCCCGCCCATGGCTGGAAACACCATATATTTT. Its protein is CASSPPMAGNTIYF.

The rearrangement uses TRBV30 and TRBJ1-4; D is unresolved. Deletions cut 0 bases from V and 5 bases from J, with 10 bases between. Germline assignment: CDR1 GTSNPN and CDR2 SVGIG (reference sequence). The CDR3 consists of 14 residues. This CDR3 reads CAWSVGSYNEKLFF. The CDR3 nucleotides are TGTGCCTGGAGTGTAGGGTCATACAATGAAAAACTGTTTTTT.

This sequence joins TRBV28 and TRBJ2-3; TRBD1 agrees at 8 bases. This CDR3 has 16 residues. Trimming removed 7 bases from V and 6 bases from J; junction bases left unmatched: 15. In germline, CDR1 is MDHEN, CDR2 SYDVKM. The CDR3 DNA follows: TGTGCCAGCATCCCAGGGGGCTTATGGAGGGCCGATACGCAGTATTTT. Amino acids: CASIPGGLWRADTQYF.

This chain uses TRBV2 with TRBJ1-6; possible D gene TRBD1, 5 bases. The CDR3 runs 14 residues. Germline-derived CDR1 and CDR2 are SNHLY and FYNNEI. With 5 bases removed from V and 14 bases from J, the gap between germline ends came to 19 bases. The chain's CDR3 is CASSPRDSRITLHF. CDR3 DNA sequence: TGTGCCAGCAGTCCCCGGGACTCTAGAATCACCCTCCACTTT.

The chain couples TRBV5-6 to TRBJ1-1, with no clear D. In germline, CDR1 is SGHDT, CDR2 YYEEEE. Trimming shortened V by 3 bases and J by 2 bases, and 11 bases separated the two germline ends. CDR3 length equals 14 residues. Here the CDR3 DNA reads TGTGCCAGCAGCTACCCGGGCCTAAACACTGAAGCTTTCTTT. Its translation: CASSYPGLNTEAFF.

The table lists this clone with a few counts. The J gene is TRBJ2-3, the V gene TRBV6-6; 8 bases fit TRBD1. CDR3 length equals 15 residues. J was trimmed by 4 bases and V by 5 bases; bases with no gene match: 8. From germline, CDR1 is MNHNY and CDR2 SVGAGI (reference sequence). CDR3 residues: CASSIQGARADTQYF. CDR3 bases: TGTGCCAGCAGTATTCAGGGGGCCAGAGCAGATACGCAGTATTTT.

The chain combines TRBV9 with TRBJ2-2, with TRBD1 matching over 8 bases. Trimming at V came to 3 bases and at J to 1 base, leaving 5 bases not matched to a gene. Germline assignment: CDR1 SGDLS and CDR2 YYNGEE. This CDR3 comprises 16 residues. CDR3 residues: CASSGRGQVNTGELFF. The CDR3 bases are TGTGCCAGCAGCGGTAGGGGACAGGTGAACACCGGGGAGCTGTTTTTT.

J is TRBJ1-1 and V is TRBV18; a weak D match, TRBD1 (5 bases). The CDR3 sequence is 14 residues long. Germline V gene sequence: CDR1 KGHSH, CDR2 LQKENI. V lost 3 bases, J lost 3 bases, and 11 bases lay in between. The CDR3 bases are TGTGCCAGCTCACCGGGGGGGTTCGACACTGAAGCTTTCTTT. It yields the protein CASSPGGFDTEAFF.

CDR3 in DNA: TGTGCCAGTAGTATTTGGGGGTATGAGCAGTTCTTC. Protein product: CASSIWGYEQFF. The J gene is TRBJ2-1, the V gene TRBV19; D is perhaps TRBD1 or TRBD2 (5 bases each). Germline V gene sequence: CDR1 LNHDA, CDR2 SQIVND (reference sequence). Trimming removed 3 bases at V and 8 bases at J, with 8 bases between. CDR3 length: 12 residues.

The chain recombines TRBV19 with TRBJ2-4, with D tentatively TRBD1 (5 bases). Trimming cost V 7 bases and J 0 bases, with 13 bases left between them. From germline, CDR1 is LNHDA and CDR2 SQIVND (reference sequence). This CDR3 comprises 15 residues. The chain's CDR3 is CASTKGSIAKNIQYF. The DNA for the CDR3 is TGTGCCAGTACTAAGGGGTCGATAGCCAAAAACATTCAGTACTTC.

The rearrangement uses TRBV10-1 and TRBJ2-1; D perhaps matches TRBD1 (6 bases). V lost 1 base, J lost 0 bases, and 10 bases lay in between. This CDR3 comprises 16 residues. CDR1 WNHNN and CDR2 SYGVQD come from the germline V gene (reference sequence). CDR3 coding DNA: TGCGCCAGCAGTGAGTATAGGACAGTCTCCTACAATGAGCAGTTCTTC. This translates into CASSEYRTVSYNEQFF.

The chain employs TRBV19 and TRBJ1-2; D is uncertain. CDR3 size: 13 residues. V lost 5 bases and J lost 3, with 10 bases in between. Per the germline V gene, CDR1 is LNHDA and CDR2 is SQIVND (reference sequence). CDR3 DNA sequence: TGTGCCAGTAGTGGGATGGAGGACTATGGCTACACCTTC. This gives the protein CASSGMEDYGYTF.

The chain couples TRBV13 to TRBJ2-2; D possibly corresponds to TRBD1 (6 bases). The CDR3 has 15 amino acids. V was pared by 1 base and J by 2 bases, with 8 bases between. The germline gives CDR1 PRHDT, CDR2 FYEKMQ (reference sequence). CDR3 DNA sequence: TGTGCCAGCAGCTTAGAGGACAGTAACACCGGGGAGCTGTTTTTT. It specifies CASSLEDSNTGELFF.

CDR3 protein: CASSLGRGPSYGYTF. CDR3 nucleotides: TGTGCCAGCAGCCTAGGGCGGGGCCCTAGCTATGGCTACACCTTC. The gene calls are TRBV7-9 and TRBJ1-2; D possibly corresponds to TRBD1 (5 bases). This CDR3 is built from 15 residues. The V and J ends lost 5 bases and 4 bases respectively, with 17 bases between them. The germline gives CDR1 SEHNR, CDR2 FQNEAQ (reference sequence).

This chain uses TRBV5-1 with TRBJ2-3; D call uncertain. The V gene lost 3 bases and the J gene lost 0 bases, with 8 bases spanning the gap. The CDR3 runs to 14 residues. CDR1 is SGHRS, CDR2 YFSETQ, per germline. CDR3 in DNA: TGCGCCAGCAGCTCCGGGCCTAGCACAGATACGCAGTATTTT. Translating gives CASSSGPSTDTQYF. The full variable domain, in which reference TRBV5-1 and TRBJ2-3 provide the parts outside the CDR3, is KAGVTQTPRYLIKTRGQQVTLSCSPISGHRSVSWYQQTPGQGLQFLFEYFSETQRNKGNFPGRFSGRQFSNSRSEMNVSTLELGDSALYLCASSSGPSTDTQYFGPGTRLTVL.

The rearrangement links TRBV19 to TRBJ1-2; D ambiguous. V was cut by 7 bases and J by 4 bases, with 19 bases left in between. From germline, CDR1 is LNHDA and CDR2 SQIVND (reference sequence). This CDR3 region has 15 residues. Here the CDR3 DNA reads TGTGCCAGTAACCCAGCCTACCCCACAATCTATGGCTACACCTTC. The encoded protein is CASNPAYPTIYGYTF.

This rearrangement joins TRBV6-5 to TRBJ1-2; TRBD1 aligns across 10 bases. Germline-derived CDR1 and CDR2 are MNHEY and SVGAGI. The CDR3 has 14 amino acids. With V trimmed by 7 bases and J by 4 bases, 6 bases remained unmatched. DNA of the CDR3: TGTGCCAGCAAATTGACAGGGGGCGCCTATGGCTACACCTTC. Encoded protein: CASKLTGGAYGYTF.

The rearrangement joins TRBV7-8 to TRBJ1-3, with TRBD1 as a possible D gene (6 bases). The CDR3 consists of 16 residues. Germline CDR1 and CDR2: SGHVS and FQNEAQ. V lost 6 bases to trimming and J lost 0 bases, with 15 bases between them. Written as DNA, the CDR3 is TGTGCCAGCAGAGTTGGACAGAGCTTCTCTGGAAACACCATATATTTT. Encoded protein: CASRVGQSFSGNTIYF.

The chain links TRBV5-6 to TRBJ1-1; 8 positions agree with TRBD1. CDR1 is SGHDT and CDR2 is YYEEEE in the germline V gene. This CDR3 is built from 15 residues. The ends lost 4 bases at V and 0 bases at J; junction bases unmatched: 5. The CDR3 DNA sequence: TGTGCCAGCAGCCCTTCAGGGGGCCTGAACACTGAAGCTTTCTTT. Its protein is CASSPSGGLNTEAFF.

In its sample, this clone was seen once. The V call is TRBV29-1, the J call TRBJ2-3; 8 bases are shared with TRBD1. V shed 7 bases, J shed 3 bases, and the junction held 9 bases outside the gene matches. The CDR3 spans 14 residues. Germline CDR1 SQVTM, CDR2 ANQGSEA. CDR3 coding DNA: TGCAGCGCTGACCAGGGACAGGAGACAGATACGCAGTATTTT. Protein product: CSADQGQETDTQYF.

V and J are TRBV20-1 and TRBJ2-1; possible D gene TRBD2, 7 bases. Germline CDR1 and CDR2: DFQATT and SNEGSKA (reference sequence). The ends were cut back, 6 bases at V and 11 bases at J, with 14 bases in the middle. This CDR3 comprises 11 residues. The DNA of the CDR3 is TGCAGTGCGGAACGGGGGGACAAGCAGTTCTTC. It specifies CSAERGDKQFF.

The sample holds a few counts of this clone. J is TRBJ1-5 and V is TRBV3-1 (or the pseudogene TRBV3-2), with 10 nucleotides matching TRBD1. The ends lost 0 bases at V and 1 base at J; junction bases unmatched: 12. The CDR3 contains 20 residues. CDR1 and CDR2 (germline): LGHDT, YNNKEL (reference sequence). For the CDR3, the DNA is TGTGCCAGCAGCCAAGACCCCGGGACAGGGGTTTATGGAAGCAATCAGCCCCAGCATTTT. Protein sequence: CASSQDPGTGVYGSNQPQHF.

The chain employs TRBV10-3 and TRBJ1-1; D gene unclear. Germline CDR1 is ENHRY and CDR2 is SYGVKD. The CDR3 is made up of 16 amino acids. V was cut by 0 bases and J by 0 bases, with 11 bases left in between. CDR3 DNA sequence: TGTGCCATCAGTGAGTCGATCAGGCGCGTGAACACTGAAGCTTTCTTT. Residues: CAISESIRRVNTEAFF.

The chain couples TRBV9 to TRBJ1-4; 7 nucleotides agree with TRBD1. The junction had 10 bases not matched to a gene; V was cut back by 0 bases and J by 11 bases. The length of the CDR3 is 15 residues. The germline CDR1 and CDR2 sequences are SGDLS and YYNGEE. CDR3 protein: CASSVGQGGKKKLFF. The CDR3 nucleotides read TGTGCCAGCAGCGTAGGACAGGGTGGTAAGAAGAAACTGTTTTTT.